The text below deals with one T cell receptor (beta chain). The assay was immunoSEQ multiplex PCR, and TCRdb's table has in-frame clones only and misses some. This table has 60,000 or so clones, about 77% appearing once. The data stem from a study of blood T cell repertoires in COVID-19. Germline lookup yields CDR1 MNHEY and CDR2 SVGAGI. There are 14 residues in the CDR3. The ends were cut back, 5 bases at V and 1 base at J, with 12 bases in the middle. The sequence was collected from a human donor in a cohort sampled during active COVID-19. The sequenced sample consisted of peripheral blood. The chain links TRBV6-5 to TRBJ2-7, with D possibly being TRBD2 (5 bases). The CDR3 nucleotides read TGTGCCAGCAGTCAGCTCCGCGGGTCCTACGAGCAGTACTTC. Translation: CASSQLRGSYEQYF.